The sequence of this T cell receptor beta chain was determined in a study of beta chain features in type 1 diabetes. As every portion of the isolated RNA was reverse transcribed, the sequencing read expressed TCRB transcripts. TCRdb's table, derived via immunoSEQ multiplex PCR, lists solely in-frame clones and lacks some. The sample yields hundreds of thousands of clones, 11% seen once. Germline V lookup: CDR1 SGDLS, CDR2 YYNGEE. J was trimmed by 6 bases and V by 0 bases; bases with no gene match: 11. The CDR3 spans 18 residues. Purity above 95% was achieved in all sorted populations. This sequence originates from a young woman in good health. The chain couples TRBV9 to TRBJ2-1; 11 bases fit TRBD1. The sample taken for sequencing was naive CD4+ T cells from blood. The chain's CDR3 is CASSVGFVPGTGGNEQFF. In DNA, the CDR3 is TGTGCCAGCAGCGTAGGGTTCGTCCCCGGGACAGGGGGCAATGAGCAGTTCTTC. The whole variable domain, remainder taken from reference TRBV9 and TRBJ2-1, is DSGVTQTPKHLITATGQRVTLRCSPRSGDLSVYWYQQSLDQGLQFLIQYYNGEERAKGNILERFSAQQFPDLHSELNLSSLELGDSALYFCASSVGFVPGTGGNEQFFGPGTRLTVL.